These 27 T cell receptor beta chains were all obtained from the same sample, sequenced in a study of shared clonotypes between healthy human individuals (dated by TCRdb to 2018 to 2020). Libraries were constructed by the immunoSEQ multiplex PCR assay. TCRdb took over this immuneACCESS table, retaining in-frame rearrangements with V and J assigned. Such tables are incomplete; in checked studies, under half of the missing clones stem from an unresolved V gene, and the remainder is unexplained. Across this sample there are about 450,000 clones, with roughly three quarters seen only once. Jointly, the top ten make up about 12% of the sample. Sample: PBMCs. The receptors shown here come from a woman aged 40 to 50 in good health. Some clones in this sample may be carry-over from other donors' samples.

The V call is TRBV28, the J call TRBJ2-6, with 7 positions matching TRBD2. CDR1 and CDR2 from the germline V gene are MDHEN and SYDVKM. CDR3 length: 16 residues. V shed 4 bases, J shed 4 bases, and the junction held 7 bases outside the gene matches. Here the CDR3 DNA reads TGTGCCAGCAGTTATCCCGGGAGGTTCGGGGCCAACGTCCTGACTTTC. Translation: CASSYPGRFGANVLTF.

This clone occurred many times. The CDR3 DNA sequence: TGTGCCAGCAGCCGAGGGGCTACTAGCGATGAGACCCAGTACTTC. The encoded protein is CASSRGATSDETQYF. The J gene is TRBJ2-5, the V gene TRBV2; 7 positions match TRBD2. Germline V CDR1 and CDR2: SNHLY, FYNNEI. The CDR3 sequence is 15 residues long. After removal of 6 bases from V and 5 bases from J, the junction contained 12 bases not matched to a gene.

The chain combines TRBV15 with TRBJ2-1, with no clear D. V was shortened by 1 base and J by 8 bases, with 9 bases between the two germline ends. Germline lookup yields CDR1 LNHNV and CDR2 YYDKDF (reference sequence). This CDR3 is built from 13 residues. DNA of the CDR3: TGTGCCACCAGCAGAGTTGAAGGGTATGAGCAGTTCTTC. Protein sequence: CATSRVEGYEQFF.

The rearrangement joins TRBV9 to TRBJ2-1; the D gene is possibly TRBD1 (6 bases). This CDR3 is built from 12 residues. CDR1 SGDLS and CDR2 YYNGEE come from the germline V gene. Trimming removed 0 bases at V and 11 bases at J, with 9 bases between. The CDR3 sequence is CASSVGGGKQFF. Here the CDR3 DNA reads TGTGCCAGCAGCGTAGGAGGGGGAAAGCAGTTCTTC.

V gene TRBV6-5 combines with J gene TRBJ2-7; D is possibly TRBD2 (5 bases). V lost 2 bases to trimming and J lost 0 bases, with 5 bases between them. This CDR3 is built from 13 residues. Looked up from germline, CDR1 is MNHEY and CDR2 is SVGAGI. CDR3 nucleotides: TGTGCCAGCAGTTACCGGGACTCCTACGAGCAGTACTTC. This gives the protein CASSYRDSYEQYF.

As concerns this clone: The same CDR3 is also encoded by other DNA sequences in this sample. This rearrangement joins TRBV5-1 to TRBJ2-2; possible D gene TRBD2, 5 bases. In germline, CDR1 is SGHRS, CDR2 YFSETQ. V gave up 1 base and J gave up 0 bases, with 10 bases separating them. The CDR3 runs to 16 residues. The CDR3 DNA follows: TGCGCCAGCAGCTTGTTGCTAGCCGCGAACACCGGGGAGCTGTTTTTT. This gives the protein CASSLLLAANTGELFF.

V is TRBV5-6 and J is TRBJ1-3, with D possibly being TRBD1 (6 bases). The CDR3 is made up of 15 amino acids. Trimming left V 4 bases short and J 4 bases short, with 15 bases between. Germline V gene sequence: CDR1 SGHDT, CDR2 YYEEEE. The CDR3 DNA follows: TGTGCCAGCAGCACCCGGGACACCCTCGGAAACACCATATATTTT. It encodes CASSTRDTLGNTIYF.

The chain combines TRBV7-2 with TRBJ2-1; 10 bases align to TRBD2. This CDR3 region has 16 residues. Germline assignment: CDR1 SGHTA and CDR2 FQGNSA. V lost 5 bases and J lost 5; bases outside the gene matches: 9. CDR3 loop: CASSPSLAGVNNEQFF. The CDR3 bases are TGTGCCAGCAGCCCAAGTCTAGCGGGGGTAAACAATGAGCAGTTCTTC.

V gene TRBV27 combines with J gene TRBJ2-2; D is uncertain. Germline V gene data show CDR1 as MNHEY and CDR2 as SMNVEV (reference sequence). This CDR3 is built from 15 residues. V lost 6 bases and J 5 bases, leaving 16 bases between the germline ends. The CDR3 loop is CASSLWLAGTGELFF. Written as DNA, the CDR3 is TGTGCCAGCAGCCTATGGTTGGCCGGAACCGGGGAGCTGTTTTTT.

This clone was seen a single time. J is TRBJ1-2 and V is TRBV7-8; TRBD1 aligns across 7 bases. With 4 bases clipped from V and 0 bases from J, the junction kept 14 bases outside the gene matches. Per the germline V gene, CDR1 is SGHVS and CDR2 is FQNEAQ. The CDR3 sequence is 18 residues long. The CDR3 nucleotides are TGTGCCAGCAGCTCTAAGTTCGACAGGGTCGCAGCTAACTATGGCTACACCTTC. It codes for CASSSKFDRVAANYGYTF.

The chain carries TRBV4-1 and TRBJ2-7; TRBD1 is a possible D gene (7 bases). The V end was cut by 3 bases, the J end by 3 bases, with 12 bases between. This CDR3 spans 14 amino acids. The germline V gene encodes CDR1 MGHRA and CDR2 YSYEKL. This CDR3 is CASSQGGQLYEQYF. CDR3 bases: TGCGCCAGCAGCCAGGGGGGACAGCTCTACGAGCAGTACTTC.

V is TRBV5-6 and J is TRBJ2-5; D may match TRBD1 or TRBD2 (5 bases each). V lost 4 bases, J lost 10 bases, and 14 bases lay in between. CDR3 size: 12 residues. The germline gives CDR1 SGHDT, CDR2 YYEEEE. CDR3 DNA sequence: TGTGCCAGCAGCAGACGTTTGGGGGACCAGTACTTC. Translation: CASSRRLGDQYF. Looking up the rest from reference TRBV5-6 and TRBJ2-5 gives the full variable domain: DAGVTQSPTHLIKTRGQQVTLRCSPKSGHDTVSWYQQALGQGPQFIFQYYEEEERQRGNFPDRFSGHQFPNYSSELNVNALLLGDSALYLCASSRRLGDQYFGPGTRLLVL.

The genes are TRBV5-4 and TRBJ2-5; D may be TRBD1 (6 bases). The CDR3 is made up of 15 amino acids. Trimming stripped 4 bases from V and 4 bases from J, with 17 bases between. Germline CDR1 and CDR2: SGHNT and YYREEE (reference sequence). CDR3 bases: TGTGCCAGCAGCAGGGGGACGTCGGAACGAGAGACCCAGTACTTC. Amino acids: CASSRGTSERETQYF.

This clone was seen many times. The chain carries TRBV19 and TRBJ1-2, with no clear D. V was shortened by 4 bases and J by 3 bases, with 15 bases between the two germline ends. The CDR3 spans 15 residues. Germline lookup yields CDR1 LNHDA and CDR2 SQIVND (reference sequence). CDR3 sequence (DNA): TGTGCCAGTAGTACTCCGGGCGCCGGGGACTATGGCTACACCTTC. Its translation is CASSTPGAGDYGYTF.

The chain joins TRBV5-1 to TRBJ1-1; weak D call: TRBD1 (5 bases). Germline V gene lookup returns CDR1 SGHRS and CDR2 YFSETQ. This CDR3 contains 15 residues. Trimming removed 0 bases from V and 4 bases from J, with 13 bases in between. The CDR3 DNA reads TGCGCCAGCAGCTTGGCGTTCCCCGGGGGCACTGAAGCTTTCTTT. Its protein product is CASSLAFPGGTEAFF.

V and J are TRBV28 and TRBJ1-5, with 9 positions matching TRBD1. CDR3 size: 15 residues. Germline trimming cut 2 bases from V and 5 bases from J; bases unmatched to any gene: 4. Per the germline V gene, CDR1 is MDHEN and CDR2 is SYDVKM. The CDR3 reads CASSLGGQGYQPQHF. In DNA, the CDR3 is TGTGCCAGCAGTTTAGGGGGACAGGGCTATCAGCCCCAGCATTTT.

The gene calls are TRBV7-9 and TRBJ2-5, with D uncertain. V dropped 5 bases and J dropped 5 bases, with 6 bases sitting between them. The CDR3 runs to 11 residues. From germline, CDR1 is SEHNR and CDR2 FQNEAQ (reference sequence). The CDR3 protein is CASSAGETQYF. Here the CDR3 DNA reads TGTGCCAGCAGCGCCGGGGAGACCCAGTACTTC.

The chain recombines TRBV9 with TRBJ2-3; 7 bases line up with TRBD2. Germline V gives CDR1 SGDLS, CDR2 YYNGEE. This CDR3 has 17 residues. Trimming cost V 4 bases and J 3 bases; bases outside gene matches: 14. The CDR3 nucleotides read TGTGCCAGCAGCCCCCGTGGGTGGCGGGAGAAGACAGATACGCAGTATTTT. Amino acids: CASSPRGWREKTDTQYF.

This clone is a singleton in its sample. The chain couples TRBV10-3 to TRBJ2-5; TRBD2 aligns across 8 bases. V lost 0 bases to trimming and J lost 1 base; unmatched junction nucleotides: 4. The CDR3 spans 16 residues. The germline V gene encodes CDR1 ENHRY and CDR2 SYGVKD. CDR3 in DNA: TGTGCCATCAGTGAGTCTGAAGCGGGAGCCCAAGAGACCCAGTACTTC. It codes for CAISESEAGAQETQYF.

CDR3 bases: TGTGCCAGCAGCGGACTCAGCAATCAGCCCCAGCATTTT. This sequence encodes CASSGLSNQPQHF. The chain couples TRBV6-1 to TRBJ1-5; D not certain. Per the germline V gene, CDR1 is MNHNS and CDR2 is SASEGT. This CDR3 spans 13 amino acids. Trimming shortened V by 6 bases and J by 1 base, and 7 bases separated the two germline ends.

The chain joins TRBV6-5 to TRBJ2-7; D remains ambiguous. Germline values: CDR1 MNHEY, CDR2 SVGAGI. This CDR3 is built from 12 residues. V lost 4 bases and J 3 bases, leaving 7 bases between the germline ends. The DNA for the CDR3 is TGTGCCAGCAGTTCCCGGTTCTACGAGCAGTACTTC. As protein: CASSSRFYEQYF.

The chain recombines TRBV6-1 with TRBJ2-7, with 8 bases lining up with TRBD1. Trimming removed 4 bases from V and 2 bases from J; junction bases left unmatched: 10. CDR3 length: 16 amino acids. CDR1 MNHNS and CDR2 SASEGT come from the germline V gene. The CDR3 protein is CASSVQLQGAPYEQYF. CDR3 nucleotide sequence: TGTGCCAGCAGTGTCCAGCTCCAGGGGGCACCCTACGAGCAGTACTTC.

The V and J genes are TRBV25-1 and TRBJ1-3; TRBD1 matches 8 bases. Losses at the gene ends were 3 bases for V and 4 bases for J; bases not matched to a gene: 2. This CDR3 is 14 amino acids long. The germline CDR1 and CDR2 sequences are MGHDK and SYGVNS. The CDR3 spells CASSDRGQGNTIYF. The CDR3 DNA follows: TGTGCCAGCAGTGACAGGGGGCAAGGAAACACCATATATTTT.

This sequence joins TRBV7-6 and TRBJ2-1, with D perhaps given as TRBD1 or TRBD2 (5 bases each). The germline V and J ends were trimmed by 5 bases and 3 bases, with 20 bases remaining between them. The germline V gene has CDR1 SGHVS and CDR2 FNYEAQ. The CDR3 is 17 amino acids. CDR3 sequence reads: CASSRNSGTQYYNEQFF. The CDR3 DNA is TGTGCCAGCAGCCGTAACTCCGGGACCCAATACTACAATGAGCAGTTCTTC.

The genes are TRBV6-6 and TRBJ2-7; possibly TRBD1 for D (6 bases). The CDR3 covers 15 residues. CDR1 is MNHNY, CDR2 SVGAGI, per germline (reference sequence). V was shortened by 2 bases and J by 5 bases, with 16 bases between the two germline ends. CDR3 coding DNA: TGTGCCAGCAGTTACCCGGGGCAGGGGCAGGACGAGCAGTACTTC. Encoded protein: CASSYPGQGQDEQYF.

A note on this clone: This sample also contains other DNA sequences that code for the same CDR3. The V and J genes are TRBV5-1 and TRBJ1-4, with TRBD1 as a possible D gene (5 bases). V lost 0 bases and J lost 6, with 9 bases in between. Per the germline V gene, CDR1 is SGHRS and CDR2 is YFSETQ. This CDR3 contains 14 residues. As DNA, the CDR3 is TGCGCCAGCAGCTTGGGGCAGGGTGATGAAAAACTGTTTTTT. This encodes CASSLGQGDEKLFF. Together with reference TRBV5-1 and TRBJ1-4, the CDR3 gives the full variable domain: KAGVTQTPRYLIKTRGQQVTLSCSPISGHRSVSWYQQTPGQGLQFLFEYFSETQRNKGNFPGRFSGRQFSNSRSEMNVSTLELGDSALYLCASSLGQGDEKLFFGSGTQLSVL.

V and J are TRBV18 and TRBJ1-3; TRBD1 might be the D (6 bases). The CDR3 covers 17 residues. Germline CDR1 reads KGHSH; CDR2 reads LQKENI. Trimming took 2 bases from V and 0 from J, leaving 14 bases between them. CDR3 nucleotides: TGTGCCAGCTCACCAGAACAGGGATCGCTCTCTGGAAACACCATATATTTT. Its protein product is CASSPEQGSLSGNTIYF.